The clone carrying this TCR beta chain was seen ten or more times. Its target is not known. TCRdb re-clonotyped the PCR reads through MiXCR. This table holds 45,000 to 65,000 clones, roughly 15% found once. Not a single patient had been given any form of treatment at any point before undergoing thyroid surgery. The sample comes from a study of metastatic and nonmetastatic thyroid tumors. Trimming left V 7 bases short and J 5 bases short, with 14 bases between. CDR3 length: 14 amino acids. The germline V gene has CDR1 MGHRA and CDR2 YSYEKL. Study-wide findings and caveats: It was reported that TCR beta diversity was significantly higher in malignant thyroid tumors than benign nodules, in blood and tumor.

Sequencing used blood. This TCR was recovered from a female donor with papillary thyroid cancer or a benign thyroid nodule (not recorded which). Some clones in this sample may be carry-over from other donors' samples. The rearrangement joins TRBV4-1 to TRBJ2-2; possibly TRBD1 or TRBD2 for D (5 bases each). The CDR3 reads CASNQGRSTGELFF. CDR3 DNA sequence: TGCGCCAGCAACCAGGGACGGAGTACCGGGGAGCTGTTTTTT.